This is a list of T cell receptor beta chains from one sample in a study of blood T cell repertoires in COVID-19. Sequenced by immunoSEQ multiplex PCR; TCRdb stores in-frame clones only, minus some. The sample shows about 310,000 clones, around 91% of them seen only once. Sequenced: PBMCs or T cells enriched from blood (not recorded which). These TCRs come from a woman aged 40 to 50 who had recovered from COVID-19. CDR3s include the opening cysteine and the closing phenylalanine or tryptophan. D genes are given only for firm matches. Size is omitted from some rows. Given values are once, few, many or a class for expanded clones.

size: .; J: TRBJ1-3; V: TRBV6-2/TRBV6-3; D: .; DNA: TGTGCCAGCAGTTACGGAGGCACGCCTGGAAACACCATATATTTT; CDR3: CASSYGGTPGNTIYF
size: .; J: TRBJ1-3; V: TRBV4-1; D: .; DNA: TGCGCCAGCAGCCCGGTGGAGGCTACCTCTGGAAACACCATATATTTT; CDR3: CASSPVEATSGNTIYF
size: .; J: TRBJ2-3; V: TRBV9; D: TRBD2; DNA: TGTGCCAGCAGCGAGTTTAGCGGGGGGCCACCAGATACGCAGTATTTT; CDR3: CASSEFSGGPPDTQYF
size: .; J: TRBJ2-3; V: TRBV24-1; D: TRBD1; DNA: TGTGCCACCAGTGATTCGGGACAGGGATTTCCTAATACGCAGTATTTT; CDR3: CATSDSGQGFPNTQYF
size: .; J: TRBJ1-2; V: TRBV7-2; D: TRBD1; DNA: TGTGCCAGCAGCTCCGGACAGGCGTACAATGGCTACACCTTC; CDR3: CASSSGQAYNGYTF
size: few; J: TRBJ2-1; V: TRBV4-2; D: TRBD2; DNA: TGTGCCAGCAGCCAAGCTAGCGGGGCGAACAATGAGCAGTTCTTC; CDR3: CASSQASGANNEQFF
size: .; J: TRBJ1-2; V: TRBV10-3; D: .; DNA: TGTGCCATCAGTGACGGAGGGGTACCGGGACTTATCTATGGCTACACCTTC; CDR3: CAISDGGVPGLIYGYTF
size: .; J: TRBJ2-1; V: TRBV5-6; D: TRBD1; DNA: TGTGCCAGCAGCTCGACAGGGGCTTCTGAGCAGTTCTTC; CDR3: CASSSTGASEQFF
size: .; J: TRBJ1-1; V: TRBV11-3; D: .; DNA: TGTGCCAGCAGCCAGGGGCGGGGGCTGAGTGAAGCTTTCTTT; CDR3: CASSQGRGLSEAFF
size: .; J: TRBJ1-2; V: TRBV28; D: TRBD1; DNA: TGTGCCAGCAGTCCGGGACAGGCGATCTATGGCTACACCTTC; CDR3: CASSPGQAIYGYTF
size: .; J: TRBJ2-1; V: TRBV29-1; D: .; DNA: TGCAGCGTTACGACTGGTTACAATGAGCAGTTCTTC; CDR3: CSVTTGYNEQFF
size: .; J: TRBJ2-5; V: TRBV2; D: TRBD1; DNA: TGTGCCTCCTCGGGGACAGCCGGAGTTAAGACCCAGTACTTC; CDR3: CASSGTAGVKTQYF
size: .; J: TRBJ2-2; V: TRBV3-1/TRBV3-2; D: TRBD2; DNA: TGTGCCAGCAGCCAGGAACTAGCGGAAGACACCGGGGAGCTGTTTTTT; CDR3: CASSQELAEDTGELFF
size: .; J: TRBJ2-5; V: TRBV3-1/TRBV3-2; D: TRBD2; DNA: TGTGCCAGCAGCCAAGCGACTAGCGGGGCACAAGAGACCCAGTACTTC; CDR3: CASSQATSGAQETQYF
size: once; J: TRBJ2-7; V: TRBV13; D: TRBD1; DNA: TGTGCCAGCAGCTCGAGACAGGGCGAGCAGTACTTC; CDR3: CASSSRQGEQYF